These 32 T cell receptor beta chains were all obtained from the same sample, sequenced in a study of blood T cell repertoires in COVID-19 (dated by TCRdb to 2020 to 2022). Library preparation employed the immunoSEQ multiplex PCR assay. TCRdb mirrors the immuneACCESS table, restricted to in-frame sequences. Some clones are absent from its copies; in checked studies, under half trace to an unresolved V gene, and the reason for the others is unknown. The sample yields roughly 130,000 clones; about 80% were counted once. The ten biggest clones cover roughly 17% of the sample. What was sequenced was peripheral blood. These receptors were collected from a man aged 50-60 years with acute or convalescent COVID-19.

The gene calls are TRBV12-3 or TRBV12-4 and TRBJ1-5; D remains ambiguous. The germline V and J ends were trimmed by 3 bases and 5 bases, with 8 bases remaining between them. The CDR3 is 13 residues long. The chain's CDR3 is CASSLHGDQPQHF. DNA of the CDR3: TGTGCCAGCAGTTTGCACGGGGATCAGCCCCAGCATTTT.

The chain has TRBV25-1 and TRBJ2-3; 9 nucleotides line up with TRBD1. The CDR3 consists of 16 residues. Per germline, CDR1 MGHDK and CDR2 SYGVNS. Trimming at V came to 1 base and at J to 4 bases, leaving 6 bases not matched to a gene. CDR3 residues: CASSESRTGDSDTQYF. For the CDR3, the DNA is TGTGCCAGCAGTGAATCGCGGACAGGGGATTCAGATACGCAGTATTTT. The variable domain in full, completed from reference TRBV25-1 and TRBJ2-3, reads EADIYQTPRYLVIGTGKKITLECSQTMGHDKMYWYQQDPGMELHLIHYSYGVNSTEKGDLSSESTVSRIRTEHFPLTLESARPSHTSQYLCASSESRTGDSDTQYFGPGTRLTVL.

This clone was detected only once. This CDR3 reads CASSVGDGYTDTQYF. CDR3 coding DNA: TGCGCCAGCAGTGTAGGAGACGGCTACACAGATACGCAGTATTTT. This chain links TRBV10-1 with TRBJ2-3, with D unclear. Germline V gene data show CDR1 as WNHNN and CDR2 as SYGVQD (reference sequence). The CDR3 has 15 residues. With 4 bases removed from V and 2 bases from J, the gap between germline ends came to 13 bases.

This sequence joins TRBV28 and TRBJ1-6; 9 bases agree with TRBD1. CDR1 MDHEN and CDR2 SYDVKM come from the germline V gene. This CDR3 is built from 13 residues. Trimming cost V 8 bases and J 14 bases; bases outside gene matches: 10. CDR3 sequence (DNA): TGTGCCAGCCACGACAGGGGGATAGTAACCCTCCACTTT. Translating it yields CASHDRGIVTLHF.

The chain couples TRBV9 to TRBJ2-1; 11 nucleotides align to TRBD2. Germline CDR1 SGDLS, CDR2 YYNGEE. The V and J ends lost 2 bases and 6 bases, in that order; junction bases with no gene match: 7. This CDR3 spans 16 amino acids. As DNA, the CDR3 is TGTGCCAGCAGCGTCTTACTAGCGGGGGCGGGCAATGAGCAGTTCTTC. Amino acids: CASSVLLAGAGNEQFF.

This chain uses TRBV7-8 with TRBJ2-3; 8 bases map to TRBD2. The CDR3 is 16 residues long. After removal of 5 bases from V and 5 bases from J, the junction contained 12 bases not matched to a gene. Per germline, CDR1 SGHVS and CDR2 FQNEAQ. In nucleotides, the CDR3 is TGTGCCAGCAGCCCCCGAATCGCTAGCGGGCGAGATACGCAGTATTTT. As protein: CASSPRIASGRDTQYF.

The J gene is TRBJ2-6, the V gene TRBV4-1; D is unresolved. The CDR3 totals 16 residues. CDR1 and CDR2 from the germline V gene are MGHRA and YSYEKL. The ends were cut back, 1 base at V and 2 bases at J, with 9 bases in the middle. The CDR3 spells CASSQVAEPGANVLTF. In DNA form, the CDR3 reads TGCGCCAGCAGCCAAGTGGCGGAACCTGGGGCCAACGTCCTGACTTTC.

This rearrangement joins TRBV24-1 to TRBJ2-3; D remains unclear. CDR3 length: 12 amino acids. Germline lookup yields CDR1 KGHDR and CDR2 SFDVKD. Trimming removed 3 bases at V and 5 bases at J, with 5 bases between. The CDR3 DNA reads TGTGCCACCAGTGATCTCGGAGATACGCAGTATTTT. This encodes CATSDLGDTQYF.

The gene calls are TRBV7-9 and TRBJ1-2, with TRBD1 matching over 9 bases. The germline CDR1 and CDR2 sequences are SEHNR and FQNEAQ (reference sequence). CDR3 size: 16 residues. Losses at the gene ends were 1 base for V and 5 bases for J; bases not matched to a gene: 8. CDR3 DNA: TGTGCCAGCAGCTTAGGTGGGGACAGGGCTGTTTATGGCTACACCTTC. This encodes CASSLGGDRAVYGYTF. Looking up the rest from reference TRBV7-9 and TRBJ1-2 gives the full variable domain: DTGVSQNPRHKITKRGQNVTFRCDPISEHNRLYWYRQTLGQGPEFLTYFQNEAQLEKSRLLSDRFSAERPKGSFSTLEIQRTEQGDSAMYLCASSLGGDRAVYGYTFGSGTRLTVV.

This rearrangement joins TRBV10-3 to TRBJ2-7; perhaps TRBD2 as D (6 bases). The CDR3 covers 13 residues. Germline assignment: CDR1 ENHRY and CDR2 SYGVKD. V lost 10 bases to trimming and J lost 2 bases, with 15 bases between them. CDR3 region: CATQGEVAYEQYF. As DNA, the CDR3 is TGTGCCACCCAAGGGGAGGTCGCCTACGAGCAGTACTTC.

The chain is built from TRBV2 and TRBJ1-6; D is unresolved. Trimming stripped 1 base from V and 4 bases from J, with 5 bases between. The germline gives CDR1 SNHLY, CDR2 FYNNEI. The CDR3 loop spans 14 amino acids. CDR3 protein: CASSEGRYNSPLHF. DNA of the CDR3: TGTGCCAGCAGTGAAGGCAGATATAATTCACCCCTCCACTTT. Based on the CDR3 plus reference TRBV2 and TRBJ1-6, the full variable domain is EPEVTQTPSHQVTQMGQEVILRCVPISNHLYFYWYRQILGQKVEFLVSFYNNEISEKSEIFDDQFSVERPDGSNFTLKIRSTKLEDSAMYFCASSEGRYNSPLHFGNGTRLTVT.

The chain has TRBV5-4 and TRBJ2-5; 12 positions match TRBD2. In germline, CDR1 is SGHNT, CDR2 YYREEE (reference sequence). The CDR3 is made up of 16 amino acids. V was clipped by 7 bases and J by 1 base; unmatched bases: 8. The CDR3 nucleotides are TGTGCCAGCGCGACCGCTAGCGGGGGGGCCCAAGAGACCCAGTACTTC. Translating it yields CASATASGGAQETQYF.

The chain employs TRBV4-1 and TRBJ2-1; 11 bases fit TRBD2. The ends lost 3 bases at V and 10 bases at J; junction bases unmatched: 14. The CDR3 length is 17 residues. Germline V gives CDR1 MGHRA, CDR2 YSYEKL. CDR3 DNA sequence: TGCGCCAGCAGCCAGAGCCGACTAGTAGCGGGGGGGCGCGAGCAGTTCTTC. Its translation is CASSQSRLVAGGREQFF.

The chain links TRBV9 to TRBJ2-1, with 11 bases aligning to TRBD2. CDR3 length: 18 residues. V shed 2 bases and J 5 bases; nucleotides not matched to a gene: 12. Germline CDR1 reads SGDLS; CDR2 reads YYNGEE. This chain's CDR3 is CASSVTSGGVLRHNEQFF. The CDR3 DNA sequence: TGTGCCAGCAGCGTTACTAGCGGGGGAGTCCTCCGGCACAATGAGCAGTTCTTC.

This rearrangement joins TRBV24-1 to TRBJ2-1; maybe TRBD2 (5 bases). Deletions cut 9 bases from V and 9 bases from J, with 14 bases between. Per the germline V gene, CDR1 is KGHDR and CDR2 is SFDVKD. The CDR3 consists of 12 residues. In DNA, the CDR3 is TGTGCCACCCGACGCGGGCCGGGTGAGCAGTTCTTC. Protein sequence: CATRRGPGEQFF.

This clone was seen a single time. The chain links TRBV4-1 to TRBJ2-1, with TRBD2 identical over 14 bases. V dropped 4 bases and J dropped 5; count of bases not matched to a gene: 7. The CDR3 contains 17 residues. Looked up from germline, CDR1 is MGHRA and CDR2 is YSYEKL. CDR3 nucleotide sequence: TGCGCCAGCAGCCGACTAGCGGGGGGGCCGGATCACAATGAGCAGTTCTTC. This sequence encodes CASSRLAGGPDHNEQFF.

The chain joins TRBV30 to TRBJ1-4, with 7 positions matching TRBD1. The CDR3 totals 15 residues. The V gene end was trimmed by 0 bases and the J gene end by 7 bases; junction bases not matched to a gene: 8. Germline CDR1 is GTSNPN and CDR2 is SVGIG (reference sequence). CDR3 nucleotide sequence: TGTGCCTGGAGTGTGCGAGGGGGCATAAGTGAAAAACTGTTTTTT. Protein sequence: CAWSVRGGISEKLFF. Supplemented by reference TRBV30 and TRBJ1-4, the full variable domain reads SQTIHQWPATLVQPVGSPLSLECTVEGTSNPNLYWYRQAAGRGLQLLFYSVGIGQISSEVPQNLSASRPQDRQFILSSKKLLLSDSGFYLCAWSVRGGISEKLFFGSGTQLSVL.

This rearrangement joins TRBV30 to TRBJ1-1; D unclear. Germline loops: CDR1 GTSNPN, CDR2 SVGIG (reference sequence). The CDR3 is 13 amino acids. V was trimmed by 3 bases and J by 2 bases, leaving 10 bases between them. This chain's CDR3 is CAWSVQTNTEAFF. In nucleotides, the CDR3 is TGTGCCTGGAGCGTACAGACAAACACTGAAGCTTTCTTT.

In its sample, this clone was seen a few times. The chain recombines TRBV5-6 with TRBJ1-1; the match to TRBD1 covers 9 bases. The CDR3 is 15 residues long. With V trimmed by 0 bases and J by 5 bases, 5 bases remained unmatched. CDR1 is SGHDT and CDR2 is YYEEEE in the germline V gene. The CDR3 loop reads CASSLGGQGETEAFF. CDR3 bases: TGTGCCAGCAGCTTGGGGGGACAGGGTGAAACTGAAGCTTTCTTT.

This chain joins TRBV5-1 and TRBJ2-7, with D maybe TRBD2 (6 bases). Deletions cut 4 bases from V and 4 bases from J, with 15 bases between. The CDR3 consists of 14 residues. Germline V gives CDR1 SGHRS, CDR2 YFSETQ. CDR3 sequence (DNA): TGCGCCAGCAGCCCACTGGGGGGATATTACGAGCAGTACTTC. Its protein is CASSPLGGYYEQYF. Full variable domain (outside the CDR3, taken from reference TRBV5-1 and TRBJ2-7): KAGVTQTPRYLIKTRGQQVTLSCSPISGHRSVSWYQQTPGQGLQFLFEYFSETQRNKGNFPGRFSGRQFSNSRSEMNVSTLELGDSALYLCASSPLGGYYEQYFGPGTRLTVT.

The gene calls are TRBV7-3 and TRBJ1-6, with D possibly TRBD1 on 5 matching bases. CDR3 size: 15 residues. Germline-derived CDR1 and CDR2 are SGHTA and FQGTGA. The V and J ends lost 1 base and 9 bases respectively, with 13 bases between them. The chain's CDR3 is CASSLKKGYGSPLHF. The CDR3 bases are TGTGCCAGCAGCTTAAAAAAGGGGTACGGTTCACCCCTCCACTTT.

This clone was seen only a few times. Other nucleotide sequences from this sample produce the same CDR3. The CDR3 coding sequence is TGTGCCAGCCGCGCAGGGGCCGGAAACACCATATATTTT. Residues: CASRAGAGNTIYF. The chain couples TRBV6-5 to TRBJ1-3; the D gene is possibly TRBD1 (6 bases). Germline V gene sequence: CDR1 MNHEY, CDR2 SVGAGI. The CDR3 is 13 amino acids. Deletions cut 8 bases from V and 4 bases from J, with 12 bases between.

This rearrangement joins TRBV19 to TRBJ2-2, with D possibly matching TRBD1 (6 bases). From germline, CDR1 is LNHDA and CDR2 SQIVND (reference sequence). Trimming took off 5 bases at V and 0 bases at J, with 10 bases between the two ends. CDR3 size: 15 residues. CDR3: CASSVRTANTGELFF. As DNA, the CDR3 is TGTGCCAGTAGTGTCCGGACAGCGAACACCGGGGAGCTGTTTTTT.

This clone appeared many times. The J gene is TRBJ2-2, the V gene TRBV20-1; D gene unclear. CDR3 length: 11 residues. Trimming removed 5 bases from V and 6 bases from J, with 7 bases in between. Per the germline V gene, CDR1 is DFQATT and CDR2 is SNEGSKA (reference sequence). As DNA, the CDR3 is TGCAGTGCTCTTGAGGCCGGGGAGCTGTTTTTT. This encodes CSALEAGELFF.

CDR3 residues: CASSTSQTGSQPQHF. Here the CDR3 DNA reads TGTGCCAGTAGTACTTCCCAGACAGGGAGTCAGCCCCAGCATTTT. The chain uses TRBV19 and TRBJ1-5; the match to TRBD1 covers 7 bases. CDR1 is LNHDA and CDR2 is SQIVND in the germline V gene (reference sequence). The CDR3 spans 15 residues. Trimming removed 4 bases from V and 6 bases from J; junction bases left unmatched: 9.

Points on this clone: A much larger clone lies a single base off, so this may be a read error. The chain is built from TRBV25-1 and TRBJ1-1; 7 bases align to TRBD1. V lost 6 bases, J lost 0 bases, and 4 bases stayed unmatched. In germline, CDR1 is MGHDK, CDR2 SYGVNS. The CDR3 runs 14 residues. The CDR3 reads CASRRTGLNTEAFF. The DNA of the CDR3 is TGTGCCAGCAGGAGGACAGGATTGAACACTGAAGCTTTCTTT.

This CDR3 is CASSLWASGGVDTQYF. The CDR3 nucleotides are TGTGCCAGCAGTTTATGGGCTAGCGGGGGGGTAGATACGCAGTATTTT. The chain joins TRBV28 to TRBJ2-3, with 12 bases fitting TRBD2. The CDR3 totals 16 residues. Trimming at V came to 0 bases and at J to 5 bases, leaving 3 bases not matched to a gene. Germline CDR1 and CDR2: MDHEN and SYDVKM.

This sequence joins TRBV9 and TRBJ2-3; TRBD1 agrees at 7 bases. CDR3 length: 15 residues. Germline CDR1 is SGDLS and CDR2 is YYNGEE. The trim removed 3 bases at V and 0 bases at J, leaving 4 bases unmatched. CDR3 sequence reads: CASSEWDSSTDTQYF. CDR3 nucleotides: TGTGCCAGCAGCGAGTGGGACAGTAGCACAGATACGCAGTATTTT. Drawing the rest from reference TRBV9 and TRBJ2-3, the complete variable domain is DSGVTQTPKHLITATGQRVTLRCSPRSGDLSVYWYQQSLDQGLQFLIQYYNGEERAKGNILERFSAQQFPDLHSELNLSSLELGDSALYFCASSEWDSSTDTQYFGPGTRLTVL.

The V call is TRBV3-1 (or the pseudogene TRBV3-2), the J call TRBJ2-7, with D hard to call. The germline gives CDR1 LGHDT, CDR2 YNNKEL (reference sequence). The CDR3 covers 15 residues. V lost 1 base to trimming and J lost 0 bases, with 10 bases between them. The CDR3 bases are TGTGCCAGCAGCCAAGGGCGACAAGGCTCCTACGAGCAGTACTTC. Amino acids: CASSQGRQGSYEQYF.

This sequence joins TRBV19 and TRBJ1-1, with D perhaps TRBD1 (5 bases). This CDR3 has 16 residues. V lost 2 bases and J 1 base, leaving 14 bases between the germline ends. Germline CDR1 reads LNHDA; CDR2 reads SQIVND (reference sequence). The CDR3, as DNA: TGTGCCAGTAGTATATTCCCAGGGAGGTCGAACACTGAAGCTTTCTTT. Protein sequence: CASSIFPGRSNTEAFF.

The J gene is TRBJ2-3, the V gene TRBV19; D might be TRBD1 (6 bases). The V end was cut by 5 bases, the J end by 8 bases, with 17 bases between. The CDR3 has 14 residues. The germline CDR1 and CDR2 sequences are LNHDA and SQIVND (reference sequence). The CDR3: CASSSRQAGRTQYF. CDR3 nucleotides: TGTGCCAGTAGTTCGAGACAGGCCGGTCGTACGCAGTATTTT.

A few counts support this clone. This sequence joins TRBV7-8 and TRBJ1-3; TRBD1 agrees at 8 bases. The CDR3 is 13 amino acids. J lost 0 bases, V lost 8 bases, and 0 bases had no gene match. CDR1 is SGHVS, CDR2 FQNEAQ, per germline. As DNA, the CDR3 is TGTGCCAGCGGACAGGGCTCTGGAAACACCATATATTTT. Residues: CASGQGSGNTIYF.